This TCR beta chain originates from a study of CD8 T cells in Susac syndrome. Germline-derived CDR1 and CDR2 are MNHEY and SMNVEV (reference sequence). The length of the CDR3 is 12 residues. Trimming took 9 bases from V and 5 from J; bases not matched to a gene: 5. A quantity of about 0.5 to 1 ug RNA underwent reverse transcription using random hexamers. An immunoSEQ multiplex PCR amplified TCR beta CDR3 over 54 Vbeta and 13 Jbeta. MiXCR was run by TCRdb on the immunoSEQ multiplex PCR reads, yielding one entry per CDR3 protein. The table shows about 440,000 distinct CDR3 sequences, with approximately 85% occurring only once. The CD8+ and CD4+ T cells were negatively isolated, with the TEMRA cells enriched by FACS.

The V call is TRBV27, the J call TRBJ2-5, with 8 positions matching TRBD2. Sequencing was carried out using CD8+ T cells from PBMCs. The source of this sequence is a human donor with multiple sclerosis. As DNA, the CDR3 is TGTGCCAGTAAAGCGGGAGCCGAGACCCAGTACTTC. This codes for CASKAGAETQYF.